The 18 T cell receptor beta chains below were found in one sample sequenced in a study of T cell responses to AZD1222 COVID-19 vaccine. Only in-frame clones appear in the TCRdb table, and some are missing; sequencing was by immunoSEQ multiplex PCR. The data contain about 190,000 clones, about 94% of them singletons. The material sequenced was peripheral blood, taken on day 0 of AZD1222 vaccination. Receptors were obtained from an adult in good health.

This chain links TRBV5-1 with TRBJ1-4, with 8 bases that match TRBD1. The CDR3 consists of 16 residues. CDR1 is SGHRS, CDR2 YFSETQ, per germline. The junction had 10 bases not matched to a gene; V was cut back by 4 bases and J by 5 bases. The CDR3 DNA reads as TGCGCCAGCAGCCCCCGACTGAGACAGGGGAATGAAAAACTGTTTTTT. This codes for CASSPRLRQGNEKLFF.

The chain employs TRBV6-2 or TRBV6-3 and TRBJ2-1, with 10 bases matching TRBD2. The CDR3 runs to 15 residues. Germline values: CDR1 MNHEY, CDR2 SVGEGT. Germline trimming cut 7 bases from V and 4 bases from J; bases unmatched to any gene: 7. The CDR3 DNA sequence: TGTGCCAGCACCCCCCGGACTAGCGGTTACAATGAGCAGTTCTTC. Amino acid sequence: CASTPRTSGYNEQFF.

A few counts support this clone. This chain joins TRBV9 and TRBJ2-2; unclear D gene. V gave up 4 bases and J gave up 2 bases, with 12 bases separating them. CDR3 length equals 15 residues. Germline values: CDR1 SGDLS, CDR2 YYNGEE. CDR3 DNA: TGTGCCAGCAGCTCAGACGGCCCAAACACCGGGGAGCTGTTTTTT. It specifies CASSSDGPNTGELFF.

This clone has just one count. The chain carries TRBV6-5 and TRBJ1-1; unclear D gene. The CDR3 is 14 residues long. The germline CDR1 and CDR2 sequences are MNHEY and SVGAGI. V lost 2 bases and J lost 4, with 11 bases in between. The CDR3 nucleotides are TGTGCCAGCAGTTACCTCCAGGCTGGCACTGAAGCTTTCTTT. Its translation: CASSYLQAGTEAFF.

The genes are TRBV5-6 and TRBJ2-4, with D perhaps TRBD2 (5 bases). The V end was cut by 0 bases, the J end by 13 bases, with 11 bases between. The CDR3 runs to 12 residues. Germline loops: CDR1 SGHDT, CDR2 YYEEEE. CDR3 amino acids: CASSLASTGQYF. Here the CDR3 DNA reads TGTGCCAGCAGCTTGGCCTCAACGGGACAGTACTTC.

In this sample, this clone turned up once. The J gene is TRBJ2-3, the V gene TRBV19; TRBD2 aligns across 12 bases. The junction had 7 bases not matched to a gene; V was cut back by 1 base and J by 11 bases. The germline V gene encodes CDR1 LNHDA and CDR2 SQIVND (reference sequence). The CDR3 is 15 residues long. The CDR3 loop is CASSIGTSGIVKQYF. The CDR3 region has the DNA TGTGCCAGTAGTATAGGGACTAGCGGGATTGTGAAGCAGTATTTT.

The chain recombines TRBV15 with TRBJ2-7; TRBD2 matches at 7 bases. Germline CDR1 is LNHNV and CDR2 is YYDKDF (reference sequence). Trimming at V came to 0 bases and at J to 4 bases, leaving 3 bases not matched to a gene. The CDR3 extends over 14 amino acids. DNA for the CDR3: TGTGCCACCAGCAGAGAGCGGGAGTCGTACGAGCAGTACTTC. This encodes CATSRERESYEQYF.

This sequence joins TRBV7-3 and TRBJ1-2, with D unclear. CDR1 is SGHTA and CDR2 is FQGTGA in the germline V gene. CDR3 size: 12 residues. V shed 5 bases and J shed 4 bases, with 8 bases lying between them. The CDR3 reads CASSQDGYGYTF. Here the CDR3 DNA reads TGTGCCAGCAGCCAGGACGGCTATGGCTACACCTTC.

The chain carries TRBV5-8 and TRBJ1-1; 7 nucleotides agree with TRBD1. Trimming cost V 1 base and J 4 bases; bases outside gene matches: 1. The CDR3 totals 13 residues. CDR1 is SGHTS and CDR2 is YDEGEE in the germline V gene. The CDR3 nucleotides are TGTGCCAGCAGCTTGCACAGGGGCACTGAAGCTTTCTTT. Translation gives CASSLHRGTEAFF. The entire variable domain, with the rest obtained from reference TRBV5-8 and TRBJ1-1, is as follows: EAGVTQSPTHLIKTRGQQATLRCSPISGHTSVYWYQQALGLGLQFLLWYDEGEERNRGNFPPRFSGRQFPNYSSELNVNALELEDSALYLCASSLHRGTEAFFGQGTRLTVV.

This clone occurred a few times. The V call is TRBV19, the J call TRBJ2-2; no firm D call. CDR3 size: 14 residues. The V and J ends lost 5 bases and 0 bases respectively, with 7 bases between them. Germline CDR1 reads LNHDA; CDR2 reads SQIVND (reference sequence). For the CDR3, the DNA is TGTGCCAGTAGTGGCAGATCGAACACCGGGGAGCTGTTTTTT. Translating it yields CASSGRSNTGELFF.

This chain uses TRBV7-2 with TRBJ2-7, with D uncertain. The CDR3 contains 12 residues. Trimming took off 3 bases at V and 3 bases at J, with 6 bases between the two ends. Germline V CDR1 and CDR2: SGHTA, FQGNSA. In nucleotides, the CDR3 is TGTGCCAGCAGCTTTAACAGCTACGAGCAGTACTTC. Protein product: CASSFNSYEQYF. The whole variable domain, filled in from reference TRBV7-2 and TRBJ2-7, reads GAGVSQSPSNKVTEKGKDVELRCDPISGHTALYWYRQSLGQGLEFLIYFQGNSAPDKSGLPSDRFSAERTGGSVSTLTIQRTQQEDSAVYLCASSFNSYEQYFGPGTRLTVT.

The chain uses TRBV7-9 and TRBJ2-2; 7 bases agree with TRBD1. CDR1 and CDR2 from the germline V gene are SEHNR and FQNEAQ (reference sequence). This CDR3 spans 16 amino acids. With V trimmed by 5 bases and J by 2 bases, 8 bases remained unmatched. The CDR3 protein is CASSASGQLNTGELFF. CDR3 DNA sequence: TGTGCCAGCAGCGCCTCGGGACAGCTTAACACCGGGGAGCTGTTTTTT.

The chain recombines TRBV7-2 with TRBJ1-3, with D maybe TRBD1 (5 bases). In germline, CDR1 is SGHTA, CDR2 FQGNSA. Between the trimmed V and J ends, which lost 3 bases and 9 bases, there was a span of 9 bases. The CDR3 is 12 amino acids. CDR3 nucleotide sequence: TGTGCCAGCAGCTTCCCGGGGGGCACCATATATTTT. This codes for CASSFPGGTIYF.

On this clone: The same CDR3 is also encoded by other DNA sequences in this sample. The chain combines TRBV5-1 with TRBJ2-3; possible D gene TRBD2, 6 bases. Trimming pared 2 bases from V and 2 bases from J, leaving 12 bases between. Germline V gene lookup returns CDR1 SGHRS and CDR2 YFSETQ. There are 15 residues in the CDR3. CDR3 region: CASSLRGVLTDTQYF. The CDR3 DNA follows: TGCGCCAGCAGCTTACGCGGGGTGCTCACAGATACGCAGTATTTT.

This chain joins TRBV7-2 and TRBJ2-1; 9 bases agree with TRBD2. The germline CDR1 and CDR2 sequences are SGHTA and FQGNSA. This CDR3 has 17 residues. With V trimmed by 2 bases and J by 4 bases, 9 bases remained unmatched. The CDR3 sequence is CASSLFRTAGGYNEQFF. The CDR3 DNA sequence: TGTGCCAGCAGCTTATTTCGGACGGCGGGAGGGTACAATGAGCAGTTCTTC. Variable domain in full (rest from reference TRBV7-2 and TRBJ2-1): GAGVSQSPSNKVTEKGKDVELRCDPISGHTALYWYRQSLGQGLEFLIYFQGNSAPDKSGLPSDRFSAERTGGSVSTLTIQRTQQEDSAVYLCASSLFRTAGGYNEQFFGPGTRLTVL.

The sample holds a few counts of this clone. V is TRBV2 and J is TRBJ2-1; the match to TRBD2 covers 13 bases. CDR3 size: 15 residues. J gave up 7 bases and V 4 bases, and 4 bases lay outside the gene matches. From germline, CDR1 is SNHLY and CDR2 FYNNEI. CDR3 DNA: TGTGCCAGCAGTGTAAGACTAGCGGGAGGTAATGAGCAGTTCTTC. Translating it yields CASSVRLAGGNEQFF.

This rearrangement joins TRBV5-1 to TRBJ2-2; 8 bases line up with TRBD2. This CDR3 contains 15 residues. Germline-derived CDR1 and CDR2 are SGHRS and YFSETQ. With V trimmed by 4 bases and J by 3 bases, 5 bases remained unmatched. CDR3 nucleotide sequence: TGCGCCAGCAGCCCTAACGGGAGGGACACCGGGGAGCTGTTTTTT. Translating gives CASSPNGRDTGELFF.

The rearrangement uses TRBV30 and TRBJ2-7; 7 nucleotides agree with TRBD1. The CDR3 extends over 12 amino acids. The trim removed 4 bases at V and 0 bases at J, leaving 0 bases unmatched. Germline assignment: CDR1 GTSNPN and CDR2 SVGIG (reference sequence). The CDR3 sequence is CAWTGGSYEQYF. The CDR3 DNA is TGTGCCTGGACAGGGGGCTCCTACGAGCAGTACTTC.